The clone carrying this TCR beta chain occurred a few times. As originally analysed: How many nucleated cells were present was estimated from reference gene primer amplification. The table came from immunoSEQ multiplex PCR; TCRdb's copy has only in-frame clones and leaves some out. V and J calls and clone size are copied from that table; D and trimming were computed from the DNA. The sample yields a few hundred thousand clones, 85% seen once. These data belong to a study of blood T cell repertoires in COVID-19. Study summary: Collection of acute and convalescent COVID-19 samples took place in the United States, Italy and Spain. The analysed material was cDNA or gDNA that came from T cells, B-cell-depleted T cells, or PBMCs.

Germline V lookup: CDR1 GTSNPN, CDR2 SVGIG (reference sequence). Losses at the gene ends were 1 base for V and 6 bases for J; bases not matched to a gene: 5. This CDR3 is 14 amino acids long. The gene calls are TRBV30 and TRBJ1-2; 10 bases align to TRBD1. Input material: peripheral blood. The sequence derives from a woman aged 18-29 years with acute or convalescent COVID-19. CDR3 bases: TGTGCCTGGAGTGCGACCGGGACAGGGGATGGCTACACCTTC. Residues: CAWSATGTGDGYTF.